What follows are 21 T cell receptor beta chains derived from one specimen sequenced in a study of blood T cell repertoires in COVID-19. The repertoire was sequenced with immunoSEQ multiplex PCR; TCRdb's copy has only in-frame clones and lacks some. The sample carries 150,000 to 200,000 clones, 80% to 90% recorded once. The sequenced sample was peripheral blood. The receptors originated from a man aged 60 to 69 with acute or convalescent COVID-19.

This clone was seen a few times. CDR3 residues: CASASGLAPNEQYF. The CDR3 bases are TGTGCTAGTGCCTCCGGACTAGCCCCCAACGAGCAGTACTTC. This sequence joins TRBV12-5 and TRBJ2-7; 8 bases match TRBD2. V dropped 7 bases and J dropped 5; count of bases not matched to a gene: 10. Germline CDR1 and CDR2: LGHNT and FRNRAP. This CDR3 has 14 amino acids.

The chain couples TRBV6-6 to TRBJ1-6; TRBD1 might be the D (6 bases). Trimming removed 7 bases from V and 6 bases from J, with 16 bases in between. Germline V gene lookup returns CDR1 MNHNY and CDR2 SVGAGI (reference sequence). This CDR3 is built from 15 residues. The CDR3 DNA is TGTGCCAGCACCCCCGGGGGGGCTGTTAATTCACCCCTCCACTTT. Translated, it gives CASTPGGAVNSPLHF.

Of note for this clone: The germline gene is not matched at one end of the junction; a read error may be the cause. The rearrangement uses TRBV7-7 and TRBJ2-7, with 11 bases that match TRBD1. Per the germline V gene, CDR1 is SSHAT and CDR2 is FNYEAQ (reference sequence). The length of the CDR3 is 15 residues. CDR3 nucleotides: TGTGCTAGCAGCCAGGGGGACAGGGGGACCTACGAGCAGTACTTC. Encoded protein: CASSQGDRGTYEQYF.

This chain joins TRBV5-8 and TRBJ2-1; D remains ambiguous. Per the germline V gene, CDR1 is SGHTS and CDR2 is YDEGEE. The CDR3 is 13 amino acids. Trimming stripped 0 bases from V and 2 bases from J, with 3 bases between. CDR3 region: CASSLDTYNEQFF. In nucleotides, the CDR3 is TGTGCCAGCAGCTTGGACACCTACAATGAGCAGTTCTTC.

This clone was found a few times. The genes are TRBV5-5 and TRBJ2-7, with D possibly TRBD1 on 5 matching bases. The V end was cut by 2 bases, the J end by 3 bases, with 15 bases between. From germline, CDR1 is SGHKS and CDR2 YYEKEE (reference sequence). The CDR3 spans 15 residues. The DNA for the CDR3 is TGTGCCAGCAGCTTTCAATATGGACATGGCTACGAGCAGTACTTC. Translating it yields CASSFQYGHGYEQYF.

The V call is TRBV6-5, the J call TRBJ1-1; D gene ambiguous. V was trimmed by 8 bases and J by 0 bases, leaving 10 bases between them. CDR1 is MNHEY, CDR2 SVGAGI, per germline. The CDR3 spans 13 residues. CDR3 sequence (DNA): TGTGCCAGCGGTATGCGAATGAACACTGAAGCTTTCTTT. Protein: CASGMRMNTEAFF.

The genes are TRBV27 and TRBJ2-3; 7 bases are shared with TRBD2. This CDR3 spans 16 amino acids. In germline, CDR1 is MNHEY, CDR2 SMNVEV (reference sequence). With 4 bases clipped from V and 3 bases from J, the junction kept 10 bases outside the gene matches. The CDR3 here is CASSSPWGGGTDTQYF. Here the CDR3 DNA reads TGTGCCAGCAGTTCCCCATGGGGCGGGGGAACAGATACGCAGTATTTT.

This clone has only one observation. J is TRBJ2-7 and V is TRBV6-2 or TRBV6-3; D uncertain. The CDR3 length is 12 residues. The V gene's germline CDR1 is MNHEY and CDR2 SVGEGT. V was shortened by 2 bases and J by 6 bases, with 8 bases between the two germline ends. The CDR3 DNA is TGTGCCAGCAGTTACCCCCTCCCCGAGCAGTACTTC. Protein product: CASSYPLPEQYF.

V is TRBV5-4 and J is TRBJ2-7; 7 bases align to TRBD2. V lost 9 bases and J lost 7; bases outside the gene matches: 13. The CDR3 runs to 13 residues. Germline values: CDR1 SGHNT, CDR2 YYREEE (reference sequence). DNA for the CDR3: TGTGCCACCAGACTAGCTTTGAGGGGTGAGCAGTACTTC. Amino acid sequence: CATRLALRGEQYF.

The chain has TRBV28 and TRBJ1-2; 9 positions match TRBD1. The CDR3 loop spans 13 amino acids. J lost 10 bases, V lost 5 bases, and 8 bases had no gene match. CDR1 MDHEN and CDR2 SYDVKM come from the germline V gene. CDR3: CASSTGQGRNYTF. In nucleotides, the CDR3 is TGTGCCAGCAGTACGGGACAGGGCCGAAACTACACCTTC.

The V call is TRBV19, the J call TRBJ2-5; 8 nucleotides align to TRBD2. Trimming removed 1 base from V and 5 bases from J; junction bases left unmatched: 3. The CDR3 sequence is 14 residues long. Looked up from germline, CDR1 is LNHDA and CDR2 is SQIVND (reference sequence). In DNA form, the CDR3 reads TGTGCCAGTAGTATAGGACTAGCGCAGGAGACCCAGTACTTC. It is translated as CASSIGLAQETQYF.

The J gene is TRBJ2-2, the V gene TRBV24-1; D perhaps matches TRBD1 (6 bases). CDR1 and CDR2 from the germline V gene are KGHDR and SFDVKD. The V and J ends lost 2 bases and 2 bases respectively, with 11 bases between them. CDR3 size: 16 residues. The chain's CDR3 is CATSDSGTRNTGELFF. The CDR3 DNA reads as TGTGCCACCAGTGATTCCGGGACACGAAACACCGGGGAGCTGTTTTTT.

This clone came up a few times. The J gene is TRBJ2-7, the V gene TRBV2; the D is unclear. Germline assignment: CDR1 SNHLY and CDR2 FYNNEI. V dropped 6 bases and J dropped 7 bases, with 10 bases sitting between them. CDR3 length equals 11 residues. CDR3: CASSAVEEQYF. The CDR3 nucleotides read TGTGCCAGCAGCGCGGTGGAGGAGCAGTACTTC.

The gene calls are TRBV7-8 and TRBJ2-1, with 11 bases aligning to TRBD2. This CDR3 spans 18 amino acids. Germline CDR1 SGHVS, CDR2 FQNEAQ. V lost 1 base to trimming and J lost 3 bases; unmatched junction nucleotides: 8. CDR3 DNA: TGTGCCAGCAGCTTAGTAGGTAGCGGGAGGGCTGGCTACAATGAGCAGTTCTTC. The encoded protein is CASSLVGSGRAGYNEQFF.

CDR3: CASSLVWHRVDVYNSPLHF. The CDR3 DNA reads as TGTGCCAGCAGCTTAGTATGGCACAGGGTGGACGTTTATAATTCACCCCTCCACTTT. The chain combines TRBV7-2 with TRBJ1-6; a weak D match, TRBD1 (6 bases). CDR1 SGHTA and CDR2 FQGNSA come from the germline V gene. The CDR3 sequence is 19 residues long. Deletions cut 1 base from V and 4 bases from J, with 20 bases between.

This clone has only a few counts. The rearrangement links TRBV5-1 to TRBJ1-1; a possible D gene is TRBD1 (5 bases). Looked up from germline, CDR1 is SGHRS and CDR2 is YFSETQ. CDR3 length: 16 residues. Trimming cost V 2 bases and J 1 base, with 15 bases left between them. CDR3 bases: TGCGCCAGCAGCTTAGGGACTTACATCGGGAACACTGAAGCTTTCTTT. It codes for CASSLGTYIGNTEAFF.

The genes are TRBV6-2 or TRBV6-3 and TRBJ2-1; 10 nucleotides align to TRBD2. V gave up 4 bases and J gave up 12 bases; unmatched junction bases: 3. The CDR3 extends over 12 amino acids. Germline values: CDR1 MNHEY, CDR2 SVGEGT. CDR3 protein: CASSWLAGVQFF. CDR3 sequence (DNA): TGTGCCAGCAGTTGGCTAGCGGGGGTGCAGTTCTTC.

The chain employs TRBV19 and TRBJ2-1; 8 bases map to TRBD2. Germline loops: CDR1 LNHDA, CDR2 SQIVND (reference sequence). V was pared by 6 bases and J by 8 bases, with 6 bases of the junction left unmatched. The CDR3 spans 13 residues. The CDR3 region has the DNA TGTGCCAGTAGGCGGGGGGTCGGGGATGAGCAGTTCTTC. Translation: CASRRGVGDEQFF.

This chain links TRBV10-3 with TRBJ2-7, with 7 bases aligning to TRBD2. The ends lost 6 bases at V and 6 bases at J; junction bases unmatched: 5. Per germline, CDR1 ENHRY and CDR2 SYGVKD. This CDR3 spans 12 amino acids. The CDR3 nucleotides read TGTGCCATCAGGGGGACGGGGGGCGAGCAGTACTTC. Protein sequence: CAIRGTGGEQYF.

This chain joins TRBV6-2 or TRBV6-3 and TRBJ2-2; D is undetermined. Trimming removed 3 bases from V and 3 bases from J, with 8 bases in between. Germline CDR1 and CDR2: MNHEY and SVGEGT. The CDR3 spans 14 residues. The CDR3 bases are TGTGCCAGCAGTTATTATCCTTACACCGGGGAGCTGTTTTTT. Amino acid sequence: CASSYYPYTGELFF.

In this sample, this clone turned up once. The rearrangement uses TRBV5-1 and TRBJ2-7; TRBD1 aligns across 9 bases. Trimming at V came to 4 bases and at J to 6 bases, leaving 11 bases not matched to a gene. Germline V lookup: CDR1 SGHRS, CDR2 YFSETQ. The CDR3 is 15 amino acids. The CDR3 DNA sequence: TGCGCCAGCAGCCCGATACCCGGGACAGGGAGCGAGCAGTACTTC. Its protein product is CASSPIPGTGSEQYF.